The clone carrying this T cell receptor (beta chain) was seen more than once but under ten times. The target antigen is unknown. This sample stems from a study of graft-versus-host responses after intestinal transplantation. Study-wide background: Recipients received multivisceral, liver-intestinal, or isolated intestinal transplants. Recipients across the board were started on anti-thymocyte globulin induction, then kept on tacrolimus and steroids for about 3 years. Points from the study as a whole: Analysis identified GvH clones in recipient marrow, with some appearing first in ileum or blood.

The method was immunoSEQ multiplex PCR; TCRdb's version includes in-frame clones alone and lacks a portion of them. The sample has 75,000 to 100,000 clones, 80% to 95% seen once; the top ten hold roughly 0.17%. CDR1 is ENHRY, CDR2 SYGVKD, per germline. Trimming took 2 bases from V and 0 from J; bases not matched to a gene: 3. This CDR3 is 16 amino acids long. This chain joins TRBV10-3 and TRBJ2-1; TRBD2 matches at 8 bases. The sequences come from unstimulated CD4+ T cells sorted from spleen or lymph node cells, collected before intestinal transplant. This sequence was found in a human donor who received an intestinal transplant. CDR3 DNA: TGTGCCATCAGTGAGACCAGCGGGAGCTCCTACAATGAGCAGTTCTTC. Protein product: CAISETSGSSYNEQFF.